This TCR beta chain is from a study of T cells in Graves' hyperthyroidism and ophthalmopathy. Study context: Peripheral blood sampling occurred at initial diagnosis, before any treatment. Findings and limits, study-wide: Blood also held most thyroid clonotypes expanded beyond 0.001.

Stability of Graves' hyperthyroidism was defined as absent ophthalmopathy progression within 18 months. Patients showing uncontrolled infection, other autoimmune disease, pregnancy or lactation were ineligible. Regions amplified from RNA transcripts were the TCR beta CDR3 regions. The HTBI set primed first-round TCR CDR3 RT-PCR. TCRdb analysed the multiplex PCR reads with MiXCR anew, one entry per CDR3 protein. The data hold 350,000 to 400,000 distinct CDR3 sequences, with just under 15% observed a single time. The CDR3 is made up of 15 amino acids. V shed 4 bases, J shed 7 bases, and the junction held 10 bases outside the gene matches. Looked up from germline, CDR1 is MDHEN and CDR2 is SYDVKM. Points on this clonotype: No antigen is known for it.

The sequence derives from a woman aged 25-40 years with Graves' hyperthyroidism. The sample comprised blood. The chain has TRBV28 and TRBJ1-5; 7 nucleotides match TRBD1. The CDR3 DNA reads as TGTGCCAGCAGTTCCACAGGGGCGCGTGAGCAGCCCCAGCATTTT. It translates to CASSSTGAREQPQHF.